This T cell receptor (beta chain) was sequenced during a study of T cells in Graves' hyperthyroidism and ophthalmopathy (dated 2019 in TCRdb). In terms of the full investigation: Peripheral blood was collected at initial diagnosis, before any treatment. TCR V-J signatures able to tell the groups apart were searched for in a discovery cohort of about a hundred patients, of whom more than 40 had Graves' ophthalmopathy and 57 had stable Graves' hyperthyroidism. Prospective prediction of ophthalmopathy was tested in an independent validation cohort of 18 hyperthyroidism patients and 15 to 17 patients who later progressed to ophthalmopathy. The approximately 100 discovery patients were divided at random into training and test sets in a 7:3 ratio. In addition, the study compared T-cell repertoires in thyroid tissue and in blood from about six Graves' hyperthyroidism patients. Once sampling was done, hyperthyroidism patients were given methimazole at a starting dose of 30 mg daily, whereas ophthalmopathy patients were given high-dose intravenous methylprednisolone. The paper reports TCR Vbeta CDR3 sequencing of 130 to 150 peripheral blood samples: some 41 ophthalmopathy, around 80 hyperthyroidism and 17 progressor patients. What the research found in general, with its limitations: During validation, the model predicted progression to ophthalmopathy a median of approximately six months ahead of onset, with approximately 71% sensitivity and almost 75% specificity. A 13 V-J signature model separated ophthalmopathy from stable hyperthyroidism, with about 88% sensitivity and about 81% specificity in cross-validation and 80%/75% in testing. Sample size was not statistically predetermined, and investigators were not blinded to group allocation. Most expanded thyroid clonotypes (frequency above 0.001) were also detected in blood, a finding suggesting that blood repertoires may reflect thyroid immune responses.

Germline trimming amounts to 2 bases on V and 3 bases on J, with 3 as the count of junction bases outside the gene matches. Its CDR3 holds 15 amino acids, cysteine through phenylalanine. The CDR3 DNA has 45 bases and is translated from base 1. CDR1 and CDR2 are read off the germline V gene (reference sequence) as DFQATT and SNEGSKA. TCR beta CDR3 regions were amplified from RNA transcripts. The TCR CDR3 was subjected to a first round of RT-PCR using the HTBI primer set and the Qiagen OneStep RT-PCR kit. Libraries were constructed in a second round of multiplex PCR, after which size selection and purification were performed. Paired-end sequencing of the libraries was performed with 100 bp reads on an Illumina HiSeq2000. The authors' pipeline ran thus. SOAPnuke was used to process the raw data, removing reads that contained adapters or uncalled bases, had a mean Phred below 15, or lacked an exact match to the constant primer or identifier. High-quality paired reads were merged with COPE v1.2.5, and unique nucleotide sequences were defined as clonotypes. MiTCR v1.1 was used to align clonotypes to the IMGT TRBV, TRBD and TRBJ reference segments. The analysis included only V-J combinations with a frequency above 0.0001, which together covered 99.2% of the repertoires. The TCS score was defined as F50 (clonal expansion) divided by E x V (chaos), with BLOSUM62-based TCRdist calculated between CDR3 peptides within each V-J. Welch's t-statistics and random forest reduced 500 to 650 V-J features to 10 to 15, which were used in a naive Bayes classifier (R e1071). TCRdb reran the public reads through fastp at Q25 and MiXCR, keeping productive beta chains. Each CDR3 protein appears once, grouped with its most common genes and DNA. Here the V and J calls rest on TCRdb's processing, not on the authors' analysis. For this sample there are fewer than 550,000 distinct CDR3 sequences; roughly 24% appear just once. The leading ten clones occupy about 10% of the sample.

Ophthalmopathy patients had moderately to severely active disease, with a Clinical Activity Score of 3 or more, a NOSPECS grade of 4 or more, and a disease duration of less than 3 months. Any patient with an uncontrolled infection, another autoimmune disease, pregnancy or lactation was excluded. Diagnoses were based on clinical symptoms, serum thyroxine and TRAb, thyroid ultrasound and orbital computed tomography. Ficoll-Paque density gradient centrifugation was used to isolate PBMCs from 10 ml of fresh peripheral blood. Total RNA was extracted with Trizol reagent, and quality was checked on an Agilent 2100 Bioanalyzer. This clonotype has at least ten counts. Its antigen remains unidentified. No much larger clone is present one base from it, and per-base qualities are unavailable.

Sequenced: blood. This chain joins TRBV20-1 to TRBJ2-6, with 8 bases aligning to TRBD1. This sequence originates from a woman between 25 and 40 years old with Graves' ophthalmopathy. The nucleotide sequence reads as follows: TGCAGTGCTAGACGGACAGGGTTTGGGGCCAACGTCCTGACTTTC. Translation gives CSARRTGFGANVLTF.